One sample yielded the 21 T cell receptor beta chains listed below, sequenced in a study of chemoradiotherapy in HPV16-positive cancers. Measured with immunoSEQ multiplex PCR; TCRdb has only the in-frame clones, and not every one. In the table there are 40,000 to 65,000 clones, roughly nine tenths of which are singletons. The sequences come from blood, collected from a patient who underwent chemoradiotherapy. The receptors were gathered from a human donor with HPV-associated anogenital cancer.

The chain recombines TRBV20-1 with TRBJ2-2; D uncertain. Trimming cost V 3 bases and J 8 bases, with 7 bases left between them. CDR3 size: 11 residues. Germline CDR1 DFQATT, CDR2 SNEGSKA (reference sequence). CDR3 region: CSASFVGELFF. CDR3 in DNA: TGCAGTGCTAGCTTTGTAGGGGAGCTGTTTTTT.

The J gene is TRBJ2-3, the V gene TRBV21-1; TRBD2 reflects the table's D call only, with no check against the DNA. TRBV21-1 is an annotated pseudogene. This CDR3 spans 15 amino acids. This chain's CDR3 is CASSNIAGDTDTQYF. The CDR3 coding sequence is TGTGCCAGCAGCAATATAGCGGGGGACACAGATACGCAGTATTTT.

V is TRBV9 and J is TRBJ1-6; possible D gene TRBD1, 6 bases. In germline, CDR1 is SGDLS, CDR2 YYNGEE. The CDR3 runs to 15 residues. Trimming removed 4 bases from V and 7 bases from J, with 15 bases in between. The CDR3 reads CASSPGAGTNSPLHF. The CDR3 DNA reads TGTGCCAGCAGCCCTGGTGCAGGGACAAATTCACCCCTCCACTTT.

The rearrangement joins TRBV7-2 to TRBJ2-3; D remains unclear. Germline assignment: CDR1 SGHTA and CDR2 FQGNSA. The CDR3 is 15 amino acids. V was trimmed by 6 bases and J by 2 bases, leaving 15 bases between them. For the CDR3, the DNA is TGTGCCAGCAGGAGTGGAGCGTCCCCCACAGATACGCAGTATTTT. Translated, it gives CASRSGASPTDTQYF. The variable domain in full, completed from reference TRBV7-2 and TRBJ2-3, reads GAGVSQSPSNKVTEKGKDVELRCDPISGHTALYWYRQSLGQGLEFLIYFQGNSAPDKSGLPSDRFSAERTGGSVSTLTIQRTQQEDSAVYLCASRSGASPTDTQYFGPGTRLTVL.

The chain recombines TRBV5-1 with TRBJ2-7; the D gene is possibly TRBD1 (5 bases). Per the germline V gene, CDR1 is SGHRS and CDR2 is YFSETQ. V gave up 0 bases and J gave up 5 bases, with 12 bases separating them. This CDR3 contains 14 residues. CDR3 sequence: CASSLGARVNEQYF. Written as DNA, the CDR3 is TGCGCCAGCAGCTTGGGTGCCAGGGTTAACGAGCAGTACTTC.

The chain joins TRBV7-8 to TRBJ1-2; tentatively, D is TRBD1 (6 bases). This CDR3 region has 14 residues. Trimming took 2 bases from V and 8 from J, leaving 15 bases between them. CDR1 is SGHVS, CDR2 FQNEAQ, per germline. The CDR3 spells CASSLSGAGEGYTF. The CDR3 DNA follows: TGTGCCAGCAGCTTAAGTGGTGCAGGGGAAGGCTACACCTTC. The complete variable domain, with remaining parts taken from reference TRBV7-8 and TRBJ1-2, reads GAGVSQSPRYKVAKRGQDVALRCDPISGHVSLFWYQQALGQGPEFLTYFQNEAQLDKSGLPSDRFFAERPEGSVSTLKIQRTQQEDSAVYLCASSLSGAGEGYTFGSGTRLTVV.

The chain combines TRBV11-2 with TRBJ1-1, with TRBD1 identical over 11 bases. The CDR3 is 15 residues long. Losses at the gene ends were 4 bases for V and 3 bases for J; bases not matched to a gene: 4. Germline CDR1 SGHAT, CDR2 FQNNGV. CDR3 amino acids: CASSWDRGFDTEAFF. As DNA, the CDR3 is TGTGCCAGCAGCTGGGACAGGGGGTTCGACACTGAAGCTTTCTTT.

The V call is TRBV27, the J call TRBJ2-6; D is undetermined. Trimming shortened V by 4 bases and J by 1 base, and 14 bases separated the two germline ends. Germline V gives CDR1 MNHEY, CDR2 SMNVEV (reference sequence). The CDR3 contains 17 residues. The chain's CDR3 is CASSSLGLLSGANVLTF. CDR3 bases: TGTGCCAGCAGTTCCCTGGGTCTCCTTTCTGGGGCCAACGTCCTGACTTTC.

V usage is TRBV7-2 and J usage is TRBJ2-7, with D possibly TRBD1 on 5 matching bases. The V gene's germline CDR1 is SGHTA and CDR2 FQGNSA. With 2 bases removed from V and 6 bases from J, the gap between germline ends came to 26 bases. This CDR3 comprises 18 residues. The CDR3 sequence: CASSLTSPGPRVRAEQYF. The CDR3 region has the DNA TGTGCCAGCAGCTTAACATCCCCCGGCCCCCGGGTCAGGGCCGAGCAGTACTTC.

This clone was counted between two and nine times. The J gene is TRBJ1-2, the V gene TRBV2, with D possibly being TRBD1 (5 bases). The CDR3 totals 12 residues. V shed 6 bases and J shed 8 bases, with 13 bases lying between them. CDR1 and CDR2 (germline): SNHLY, FYNNEI. This chain's CDR3 is CASSGEGEGYTF. Here the CDR3 DNA reads TGTGCCAGCAGCGGGGAAGGGGAAGGCTACACCTTC.

J is TRBJ2-1 and V is TRBV30; 10 bases align to TRBD2. CDR1 is GTSNPN, CDR2 SVGIG, per germline (reference sequence). Trimming removed 5 bases from V and 0 bases from J; junction bases left unmatched: 16. The CDR3 runs 19 residues. The CDR3 loop reads CAWLPNLAGGPSSYNEQFF. The DNA of the CDR3 is TGTGCCTGGCTCCCGAATTTAGCGGGGGGTCCAAGCTCCTACAATGAGCAGTTCTTC.

This chain uses TRBV6-4 with TRBJ1-2; D gene uncertain. Per germline, CDR1 MRHNA and CDR2 SNTAGT. The CDR3 has 13 residues. V shed 3 bases and J shed 6 bases, with 11 bases lying between them. The CDR3 spells CASSEGGNNGYTF. CDR3 sequence (DNA): TGTGCCAGCAGTGAAGGAGGTAATAATGGCTACACCTTC.

The chain couples TRBV15 to TRBJ2-7; 8 bases agree with TRBD2. Germline loops: CDR1 LNHNV, CDR2 YYDKDF (reference sequence). V lost 3 bases, J lost 2 bases, and 6 bases stayed unmatched. The CDR3 is 15 residues long. The CDR3 protein is CATSSRREGPYEQYF. CDR3 nucleotide sequence: TGTGCCACCAGCAGTCGACGGGAGGGCCCCTACGAGCAGTACTTC.

The rearrangement joins TRBV6-6 to TRBJ1-6; tentative D call: TRBD1 (6 bases). V was cut by 5 bases and J by 4 bases, with 12 bases left in between. The CDR3 loop spans 15 amino acids. The germline CDR1 and CDR2 sequences are MNHNY and SVGAGI (reference sequence). CDR3 amino acids: CASSDTTGYNSPLHF. CDR3 bases: TGTGCCAGCAGTGACACGACAGGTTATAATTCACCCCTCCACTTT.

The rearrangement links TRBV7-8 to TRBJ2-7, with 10 bases matching TRBD1. CDR3 length: 15 residues. Trimming took 5 bases from V and 10 from J; bases not matched to a gene: 14. Germline V gene data show CDR1 as SGHVS and CDR2 as FQNEAQ. This chain's CDR3 is CASSPPGTGDFKQYF. Here the CDR3 DNA reads TGTGCCAGCAGCCCCCCCGGGACAGGGGATTTTAAACAGTACTTC. Full variable domain (rest looked up from reference TRBV7-8 and TRBJ2-7): GAGVSQSPRYKVAKRGQDVALRCDPISGHVSLFWYQQALGQGPEFLTYFQNEAQLDKSGLPSDRFFAERPEGSVSTLKIQRTQQEDSAVYLCASSPPGTGDFKQYFGPGTRLTVT.

The V and J genes are TRBV19 and TRBJ1-2; TRBD1 is a possible D gene (5 bases). Deletions cut 1 base from V and 8 bases from J, with 14 bases between. This CDR3 spans 14 amino acids. Germline V gene sequence: CDR1 LNHDA, CDR2 SQIVND (reference sequence). CDR3 sequence reads: CASSIVEGTGGYTF. CDR3 DNA sequence: TGTGCCAGTAGTATAGTTGAAGGGACCGGCGGCTACACCTTC.

The chain combines TRBV5-1 with TRBJ2-5, with D unresolved. The J call may be incorrect, as the DNA end agrees better with TRBJ2-7. The CDR3 spans 13 residues. Germline-derived CDR1 and CDR2 are SGHRS and YFSETQ. CDR3 nucleotides: TGCGCCAGCAGCTTGGGTGCACTAAACGAGCAGTACTTC. It encodes CASSLGALNEQYF.

The CDR3 region is CASSLFHGTRTYEQYF. The CDR3 DNA is TGTGCCAGCAGCCTTTTTCACGGGACTCGTACCTACGAGCAGTACTTC. The chain links TRBV7-6 to TRBJ2-7, with D perhaps TRBD2 (6 bases). The CDR3 runs 16 residues. V lost 5 bases and J lost 2, with 19 bases in between. CDR1 SGHVS and CDR2 FNYEAQ come from the germline V gene.

This clone has just a few counts. The V and J genes are TRBV4-3 and TRBJ1-1; D may be TRBD1 (6 bases). This CDR3 region has 17 residues. V was cut by 1 base and J by 4 bases, with 19 bases left in between. Looked up from germline, CDR1 is LGHNA and CDR2 is YSLEER. CDR3 sequence (DNA): TGCGCCAGCAGCCAAGGCCCTCCCAGGCAGGGGAGCACTGAAGCTTTCTTT. Protein: CASSQGPPRQGSTEAFF.

The chain carries TRBV7-9 and TRBJ2-1, with 11 bases aligning to TRBD2. The CDR3 extends over 14 amino acids. CDR1 and CDR2 (germline): SEHNR, FQNEAQ (reference sequence). V lost 3 bases to trimming and J lost 9 bases; unmatched junction nucleotides: 4. CDR3 DNA sequence: TGTGCCAGCAGCTTTAGCGGGAGGGAGGGTGAGCAGTTCTTC. The encoded protein is CASSFSGREGEQFF.

The chain combines TRBV30 with TRBJ2-7, with TRBD1 matching over 11 bases. Germline V gives CDR1 GTSNPN, CDR2 SVGIG (reference sequence). The CDR3 runs 15 residues. V dropped 1 base and J dropped 0; count of bases not matched to a gene: 2. The CDR3 DNA reads TGTGCCTGGAGTGGGGACAGGGGGGTCTCCTACGAGCAGTACTTC. This encodes CAWSGDRGVSYEQYF.